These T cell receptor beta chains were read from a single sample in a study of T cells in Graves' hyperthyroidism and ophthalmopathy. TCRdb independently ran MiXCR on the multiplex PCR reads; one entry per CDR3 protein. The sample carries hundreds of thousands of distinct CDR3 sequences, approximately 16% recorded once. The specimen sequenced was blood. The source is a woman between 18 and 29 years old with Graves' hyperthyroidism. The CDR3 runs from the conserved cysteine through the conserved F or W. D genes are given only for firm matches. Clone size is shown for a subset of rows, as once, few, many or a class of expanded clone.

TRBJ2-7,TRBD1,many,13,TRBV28,CASRRQGDLEQYF,TGTGCCAGCAGAAGACAGGGGGATCTCGAGCAGTACTTC
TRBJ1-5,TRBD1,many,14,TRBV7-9,CASSLGTGVQPQHF,TGTGCCAGCAGCTTAGGGACAGGGGTTCAGCCCCAGCATTTT
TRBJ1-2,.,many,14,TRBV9,CASSVVEGNYGYTF,TGTGCCAGCAGCGTAGTGGAGGGGAACTATGGCTACACCTTC
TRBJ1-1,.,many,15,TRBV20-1,CSAIDPGPGGTEAFF,TGCAGTGCTATCGACCCGGGACCCGGAGGGACTGAAGCTTTCTTT
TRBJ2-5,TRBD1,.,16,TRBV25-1,CASSESGTGGGETQYF,TGTGCCAGCAGTGAATCCGGGACAGGGGGCGGTGAGACCCAGTACTTC
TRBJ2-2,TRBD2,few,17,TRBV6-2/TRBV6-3,CASSYTLAGGVTGELFF,TGTGCCAGCAGTTACACCCTAGCGGGGGGTGTCACCGGGGAGCTGTTTTTT
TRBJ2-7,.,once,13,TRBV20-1,CSASKDRIYEQYF,TGCAGTGCTAGCAAGGACCGCATCTACGAGCAGTACTTC
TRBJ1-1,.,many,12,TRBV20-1,CSVTPGNTEAFF,TGCAGTGTTACCCCAGGGAACACTGAAGCTTTCTTT
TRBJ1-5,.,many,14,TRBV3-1,CASSPQGWNQPQHF,TGTGCCAGCAGCCCACAGGGCTGGAATCAGCCCCAGCATTTT
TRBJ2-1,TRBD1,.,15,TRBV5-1,CASSLTGQGGGQQFF,TGCGCCAGCAGCTTGACGGGACAGGGGGGCGGTCAGCAGTTCTTC